This T cell receptor (beta chain) was obtained from a study of CD8+ T cells in alopecia areata. This clone was seen a handful of times. RNA was isolated and reverse transcribed to cDNA, the sequencing template. Clones were read by immunoSEQ multiplex PCR, and TCRdb kept only the in-frame ones, dropping some. Of 150,000 to 200,000 clones detected, around 64% appear once; the ten largest clones hold roughly 1.3%. Stated treatment: oral pan-JAK inhibitor, 5-10 mg twice daily. Trimming pared 0 bases from V and 12 bases from J, leaving 11 bases between. This CDR3 spans 12 amino acids. The germline CDR1 and CDR2 sequences are SQVTM and ANQGSEA.

The V and J genes are TRBV29-1 and TRBJ1-4, with a tentative D call TRBD1 (6 bases). The material sequenced was CD4+ T cells sorted from blood, taken around week 50, from a patient treated with tofacitinib. The sequence was obtained from a human donor with alopecia areata. The CDR3 spells CSVEEGQRQLFF. DNA of the CDR3: TGCAGCGTTGAAGAAGGACAGAGACAACTGTTTTTT.